This T cell receptor (beta chain) emerged from a study of cytomegalovirus exposure and HLA in healthy donors. It was with 60 Vbeta and 13 Jbeta primers that the PCR ran. The method was immunoSEQ multiplex PCR; TCRdb's version includes in-frame clones alone and lacks a portion of them. The sample includes 95,000 to 150,000 clones, about three quarters of them seen just once. Study findings and constraints: TCR beta V- and J-gene trimming, according to a later analysis, was linked to a missense DCLRE1C variant.

A word on this clone: Its antigen is unidentified.

Germline V CDR1 and CDR2: LNHDA, SQIVND (reference sequence). The CDR3 has 15 residues. V lost 9 bases and J 3 bases, leaving 21 bases between the germline ends. V is TRBV19 and J is TRBJ2-7, with D possibly TRBD2 on 7 matching bases. This clonotype was sampled from a man younger than 45 in good health and CMV-seronegative. Source material: PBMCs. The CDR3 sequence: CASSRGGAFGYEQYF. The CDR3 region has the DNA TGTGCCAGCTCCAGAGGGGGGGCGTTCGGCTACGAGCAGTACTTC.